These 25 T cell receptor beta chains share one sample of origin, sequenced in a study of T cell changes during pregnancy in multiple sclerosis. Clones were sequenced by immunoSEQ multiplex PCR, and TCRdb holds only the in-frame ones, with some missing. The sample yields fewer than 90,000 clones, about 93% seen once. Sequencing used peripheral blood, obtained in the first trimester of pregnancy. Receptor source: a female donor with multiple sclerosis, enrolled in a pregnancy study.

Written as DNA, the CDR3 is TGCAGCGTTGCCGGGACAGTAAGTCCTGAAGCTTTCTTT. Its protein is CSVAGTVSPEAFF. The V and J genes are TRBV29-1 and TRBJ1-1, with 7 bases aligning to TRBD1. J lost 6 bases, V lost 4 bases, and 8 bases had no gene match. This CDR3 is built from 13 residues. Germline-derived CDR1 and CDR2 are SQVTM and ANQGSEA.

This chain joins TRBV28 and TRBJ1-2, with a weak D call TRBD1 (5 bases). V lost 2 bases and J 0 bases, leaving 13 bases between the germline ends. The CDR3 has 16 amino acids. Germline V lookup: CDR1 MDHEN, CDR2 SYDVKM. CDR3 nucleotides: TGTGCCAGCAGTTTAAGGCAGGGAGGCACTAACTATGGCTACACCTTC. Its translation: CASSLRQGGTNYGYTF.

V usage is TRBV2 and J usage is TRBJ1-5, with a tentative D call TRBD1 (6 bases). The CDR3 is 15 residues long. The V end lost 0 bases, the J end lost 7 bases, and 13 bases lay between the germline ends. Germline CDR1 is SNHLY and CDR2 is FYNNEI. The chain's CDR3 is CASSEAGTGYQPQHF. In DNA, the CDR3 is TGTGCCAGCAGTGAAGCCGGAACAGGGTACCAGCCCCAGCATTTT.

The chain couples TRBV5-4 to TRBJ2-5, with 10 bases lining up with TRBD2. Germline V lookup: CDR1 SGHNT, CDR2 YYREEE (reference sequence). This CDR3 comprises 17 residues. The trim removed 4 bases at V and 3 bases at J, leaving 12 bases unmatched. The CDR3 protein is CASSAQAGGPVKETQYF. As DNA, the CDR3 is TGTGCCAGCAGCGCGCAAGCGGGAGGGCCCGTCAAAGAGACCCAGTACTTC.

The chain has TRBV6-1 and TRBJ2-7, with 10 bases matching TRBD2. V was pared by 1 base and J by 5 bases, with 5 bases of the junction left unmatched. This CDR3 comprises 15 residues. Germline assignment: CDR1 MNHNS and CDR2 SASEGT. CDR3 residues: CASSEGASGSNEQYF. DNA for the CDR3: TGTGCCAGCAGTGAAGGGGCTAGCGGGAGCAACGAGCAGTACTTC.

The chain employs TRBV7-6 and TRBJ2-2, with TRBD1 matching over 7 bases. CDR1 is SGHVS, CDR2 FNYEAQ, per germline. Trimming cost V 4 bases and J 6 bases; bases outside gene matches: 5. This CDR3 comprises 14 residues. The DNA of the CDR3 is TGTGCCAGCAGCTCCTACGACAGGGCCGGGGAGCTGTTTTTT. Protein: CASSSYDRAGELFF. Variable domain in full (rest from reference TRBV7-6 and TRBJ2-2): GAGVSQSPRYKVTKRGQDVALRCDPISGHVSLYWYRQALGQGPEFLTYFNYEAQQDKSGLPNDRFSAERPEGSISTLTIQRTEQRDSAMYRCASSSYDRAGELFFGEGSRLTVL.

The gene calls are TRBV14 and TRBJ1-5; D remains unclear. This CDR3 has 14 residues. V was cut by 1 base and J by 3 bases, with 7 bases left in between. Germline lookup yields CDR1 SGHDN and CDR2 FVKESK. CDR3 in DNA: TGTGCCAGCAGCCAAGGAGGATACAATCAGCCCCAGCATTTT. Protein sequence: CASSQGGYNQPQHF.

The V and J genes are TRBV14 and TRBJ1-5, with TRBD1 identical over 9 bases. Germline CDR1 and CDR2: SGHDN and FVKESK. This CDR3 has 20 residues. The ends lost 0 bases at V and 5 bases at J; junction bases unmatched: 17. The CDR3 DNA sequence: TGTGCCAGCAGCCAAGATTTGGGAGGGACAGGGATCTCGGAGGATCAGCCCCAGCATTTT. This encodes CASSQDLGGTGISEDQPQHF.

This clone was picked up one time. The rearrangement links TRBV27 to TRBJ2-7; 12 bases match TRBD2. Germline V CDR1 and CDR2: MNHEY, SMNVEV (reference sequence). Trimming at V came to 5 bases and at J to 0 bases, leaving 5 bases not matched to a gene. CDR3 length: 16 residues. For the CDR3, the DNA is TGTGCCAGCAGTAGGACTAGCGGGATGATCTCCTACGAGCAGTACTTC. It yields the protein CASSRTSGMISYEQYF.

The gene calls are TRBV9 and TRBJ2-1, with 7 nucleotides matching TRBD1. The CDR3 runs 16 residues. From germline, CDR1 is SGDLS and CDR2 YYNGEE. J was trimmed by 8 bases and V by 4 bases; bases with no gene match: 15. The CDR3 loop reads CASSKRQGVGLHEQFF. CDR3 nucleotide sequence: TGTGCCAGCAGCAAAAGGCAGGGGGTGGGTCTACATGAGCAGTTCTTC.

The table lists this clone with a few counts. In nucleotides, the CDR3 is TGTGCCAGCAGCCTCCGGGACAGTTCCTACGAGCAGTACTTC. It yields the protein CASSLRDSSYEQYF. The rearrangement links TRBV9 to TRBJ2-7; 7 nucleotides align to TRBD1. The germline V gene encodes CDR1 SGDLS and CDR2 YYNGEE. Unmatched junction bases numbered 5, after V lost 4 bases and J lost 1 base. The CDR3 loop spans 14 amino acids.

This chain connects TRBV11-2 to TRBJ2-1, with D perhaps TRBD2 (5 bases). CDR1 and CDR2 (germline): SGHAT, FQNNGV. The CDR3 spans 15 residues. Trimming removed 5 bases from V and 0 bases from J, with 11 bases in between. The CDR3 is CASSQTGSSYNEQFF. The CDR3 nucleotides read TGTGCCAGCAGCCAAACTGGGAGCTCCTACAATGAGCAGTTCTTC.

The gene calls are TRBV7-2 and TRBJ2-3, with TRBD1 identical over 8 bases. The CDR3 covers 16 residues. Germline V CDR1 and CDR2: SGHTA, FQGNSA. J was trimmed by 1 base and V by 0 bases; bases with no gene match: 3. In nucleotides, the CDR3 is TGTGCCAGCAGCTTAGCCCCGGGACAGGGCACAGATACGCAGTATTTT. Translating gives CASSLAPGQGTDTQYF. Full variable domain (remainder filled in from reference TRBV7-2 and TRBJ2-3): GAGVSQSPSNKVTEKGKDVELRCDPISGHTALYWYRQSLGQGLEFLIYFQGNSAPDKSGLPSDRFSAERTGGSVSTLTIQRTQQEDSAVYLCASSLAPGQGTDTQYFGPGTRLTVL.

As for this clone: The same CDR3 arises from other DNA sequences in this sample as well. The chain joins TRBV18 to TRBJ2-7; D perhaps matches TRBD2 (6 bases). CDR3 length equals 12 residues. Germline V CDR1 and CDR2: KGHSH, LQKENI. V lost 2 bases and J lost 5, with 7 bases in between. CDR3 amino acids: CASSPSGDEQYF. Here the CDR3 DNA reads TGTGCCAGCTCACCATCGGGGGACGAGCAGTACTTC.

The V call is TRBV7-9, the J call TRBJ2-1; D is unclear. Germline V CDR1 and CDR2: SEHNR, FQNEAQ (reference sequence). V was trimmed by 3 bases and J by 5 bases, leaving 17 bases between them. This CDR3 comprises 16 residues. For the CDR3, the DNA is TGTGCCAGCAGCTTTAAGGCGGTACGGAAGGACAATGAGCAGTTCTTC. It translates to CASSFKAVRKDNEQFF.

This sequence joins TRBV27 and TRBJ2-1, with 10 positions matching TRBD2. CDR1 and CDR2 from the germline V gene are MNHEY and SMNVEV (reference sequence). V lost 2 bases, J lost 10 bases, and 8 bases stayed unmatched. CDR3 length equals 15 residues. The CDR3 protein is CASSLDLAGAREQFF. Written as DNA, the CDR3 is TGTGCCAGCAGTTTAGACCTAGCGGGAGCGAGGGAGCAGTTCTTC.

The chain recombines TRBV14 with TRBJ1-2; 10 nucleotides line up with TRBD1. The CDR3 runs 14 residues. J was trimmed by 8 bases and V by 4 bases; bases with no gene match: 7. Germline loops: CDR1 SGHDN, CDR2 FVKESK. The CDR3 loop is CASSPAGTGDGYTF. The CDR3 DNA follows: TGTGCCAGCAGCCCCGCCGGGACAGGGGACGGCTACACCTTC. The complete variable domain, with remaining parts taken from reference TRBV14 and TRBJ1-2, reads EAGVTQFPSHSVIEKGQTVTLRCDPISGHDNLYWYRRVMGKEIKFLLHFVKESKQDESGMPNNRFLAERTGGTYSTLKVQPAELEDSGVYFCASSPAGTGDGYTFGSGTRLTVV.

This clone was picked up one time. The chain couples TRBV5-1 to TRBJ2-1; 9 bases fit TRBD2. This CDR3 region has 14 residues. Germline CDR1 is SGHRS and CDR2 is YFSETQ. The V and J ends lost 2 bases and 8 bases, in that order; junction bases with no gene match: 5. CDR3 protein: CASSLYSGSDEQFF. CDR3 bases: TGCGCCAGCAGCTTATATAGCGGGAGCGATGAGCAGTTCTTC.

The CDR3 loop is CAWSGGQGVEKLFF. The CDR3 DNA follows: TGTGCCTGGAGTGGGGGACAGGGAGTTGAAAAACTGTTTTTT. The chain couples TRBV30 to TRBJ1-4; TRBD1 matches at 9 bases. V shed 1 base, J shed 7 bases, and the junction held 4 bases outside the gene matches. This CDR3 spans 14 amino acids. Germline assignment: CDR1 GTSNPN and CDR2 SVGIG (reference sequence).

V gene TRBV6-6 combines with J gene TRBJ1-1; the D is unclear. The V end lost 6 bases, the J end lost 1 base, and 6 bases lay between the germline ends. Germline V gives CDR1 MNHNY, CDR2 SVGAGI (reference sequence). The CDR3 spans 12 residues. CDR3 coding DNA: TGTGCCAGCAGCCCCTCGAACACTGAAGCTTTCTTT. Translated: CASSPSNTEAFF.

This clone came up once. The rearrangement uses TRBV7-9 and TRBJ1-1; D not resolved. This CDR3 contains 14 residues. V lost 3 bases, J lost 11 bases, and 19 bases lay in between. The germline V gene encodes CDR1 SEHNR and CDR2 FQNEAQ (reference sequence). In nucleotides, the CDR3 is TGTGCCAGCAGCTTTCCCGGGAGGTGGGAAGAGGCTTTCTTT. The encoded protein is CASSFPGRWEEAFF.

This clone was found once. The V and J genes are TRBV4-3 and TRBJ1-2; D is unclear. The CDR3 sequence is 17 residues long. The V gene lost 0 bases and the J gene lost 5 bases, with 19 bases spanning the gap. Germline CDR1 is LGHNA and CDR2 is YSLEER. DNA for the CDR3: TGCGCCAGCAGCCAAGATTATTGGGGAGGCTCGAGGTATGGCTACACCTTC. Protein: CASSQDYWGGSRYGYTF.

This clone was seen a single time. This chain connects TRBV27 to TRBJ1-2; TRBD1 aligns across 9 bases. The J segment lost 5 bases and the V segment lost 6 bases, leaving 7 bases of the junction unmatched. The CDR3 is 14 residues long. The germline gives CDR1 MNHEY, CDR2 SMNVEV (reference sequence). The CDR3 sequence: CASREDRGAYGYTF. In DNA form, the CDR3 reads TGTGCCAGCAGGGAGGACAGGGGCGCATATGGCTACACCTTC.

This clone was observed a few times. V is TRBV12-2 and J is TRBJ2-7; the DNA was not used to check the table's D call, TRBD2. TRBV12-2 is a pseudogene locus. The length of the CDR3 is 13 residues. This chain's CDR3 is CATRMRAGGEQYF. As DNA, the CDR3 is TGTGCAACAAGAATGAGGGCGGGAGGCGAGCAGTACTTC.

The gene calls are TRBV28 and TRBJ2-7, with a tentative D call TRBD1 (6 bases). Germline lookup yields CDR1 MDHEN and CDR2 SYDVKM. Deletions cut 5 bases from V and 3 bases from J, with 14 bases between. The CDR3 has 14 residues. The CDR3 loop is CASSPQGWDYEQYF. The CDR3, as DNA: TGTGCCAGCAGTCCACAGGGATGGGACTACGAGCAGTACTTC.